This TCR beta chain was found in a study of cytomegalovirus exposure and HLA in healthy donors. Study overall: An analysis done earlier identified approximately 120 million unique TCR beta sequences from about 179 million T cells.

With 60 Vbeta and 13 Jbeta primers, the PCR was carried out. This table comes from immunoSEQ multiplex PCR, and its TCRdb copy is limited to in-frame clones, with some not included. The table has some 190,000 clones, 70% to 80% seen once. A single count supports this clone. Its antigen is as yet unknown. The germline V gene encodes CDR1 SGHRS and CDR2 YFSETQ. V was clipped by 4 bases and J by 4 bases, with 15 bases between them. The CDR3 covers 14 residues. Study-level findings and limits: TCR beta sequences reportedly predicted most subjects' HLA-A and HLA-B alleles accurately. It was reported in a later analysis that an Asian-associated ancestry cluster showed fewer N-insertions than the roughly 660-donor mean. As a later analysis showed, a missense DCLRE1C variant was linked to trimming of TCR beta V- and J-genes.

The chain joins TRBV5-1 to TRBJ2-7, with D tentatively TRBD2 (6 bases). Sequencing was done on a sample of PBMCs. This clonotype was sampled from a woman in her 30s in good health and CMV-seropositive. CDR3 DNA: TGCGCCAGCAGCCCTAGGAGGGAGGTATACGAGCAGTACTTC. Its translation is CASSPRREVYEQYF.